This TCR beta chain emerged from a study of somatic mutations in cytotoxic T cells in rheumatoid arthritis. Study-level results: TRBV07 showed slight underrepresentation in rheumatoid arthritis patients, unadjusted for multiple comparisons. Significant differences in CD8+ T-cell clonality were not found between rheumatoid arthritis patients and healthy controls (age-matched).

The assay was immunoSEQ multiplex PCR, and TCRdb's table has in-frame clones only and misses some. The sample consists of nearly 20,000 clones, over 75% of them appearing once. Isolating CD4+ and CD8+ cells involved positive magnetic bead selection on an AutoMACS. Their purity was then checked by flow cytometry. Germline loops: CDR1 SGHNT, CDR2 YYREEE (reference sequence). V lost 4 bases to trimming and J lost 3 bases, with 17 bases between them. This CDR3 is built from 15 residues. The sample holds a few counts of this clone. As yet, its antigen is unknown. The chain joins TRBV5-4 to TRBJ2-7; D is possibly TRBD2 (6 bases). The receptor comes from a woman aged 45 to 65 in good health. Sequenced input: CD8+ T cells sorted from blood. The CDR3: CASSPYTGDFYEQYF. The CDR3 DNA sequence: TGTGCCAGCAGCCCTTATACGGGAGACTTCTACGAGCAGTACTTC.